This entry is about one TCR beta chain. Under the authors' procedure: How many nucleated cells were present was estimated from reference gene primer amplification. The protocol was immunoSEQ multiplex PCR, while the TCRdb copy is restricted to in-frame clones and leaves out a portion. V and J calls plus clone size are reproduced from that table; the DNA served to infer D and trimming. The top ten hold more than 0.45% of the sample, which has 30,000 to 35,000 clones, more than 80% seen once. The CDR3 totals 15 residues. Per germline, CDR1 MNHEY and CDR2 SVGEGT. V was pared by 6 bases and J by 2 bases, with 7 bases of the junction left unmatched. These data belong to a study of blood T cell repertoires in COVID-19. Study overall: T cells, B-cell-depleted T cells, or PBMCs supplied cDNA or gDNA.

The V gene is TRBV6-2 or TRBV6-3, the J gene TRBJ2-1; 7 bases fit TRBD1. Sequenced material: peripheral blood. The sequence was collected from a woman aged 40-49 years with active or convalescent COVID-19. DNA for the CDR3: TGTGCCAGCAGCTCCCGACAGGGAACCTACAATGAGCAGTTCTTC. This translates into CASSSRQGTYNEQFF.